This T cell receptor beta chain originates from a study of cytomegalovirus exposure and HLA in healthy donors. Whole-study results and caveats: Investigators reported over 150 TCR beta chains as tied to cytomegalovirus. Most TCR sequences proved rare, with some public TCRs found in many donors. In vitro, a few CMV-associated chains proved specific for CMV antigens. A later analysis found first-cohort TCR clusters tended to co-occur in the approximately 110 validation repertoires.

This clone is a singleton in its sample. Its antigen is undetermined. Data came from immunoSEQ multiplex PCR; TCRdb stores just in-frame clones and leaves some out. The data contain 250,000 to 350,000 clones, about nine tenths of them singletons. This receptor was identified in a woman aged 18-29 years in good health and CMV-seronegative. Sequencing input: PBMCs.

The CDR3 loop is CASSPRGEKLFF. CDR3 sequence (DNA): TGCGCCAGCAGCCCCCGGGGGGAAAAACTGTTTTTT. This chain joins TRBV5-1 and TRBJ1-4; weak D call: TRBD1 (5 bases). V was shortened by 4 bases and J by 8 bases, with 9 bases between the two germline ends. The CDR3 length is 12 residues. Germline CDR1 reads SGHRS; CDR2 reads YFSETQ.